This section outlines one TCR beta chain sequence together with its context. The data were obtained in a study of shared clonotypes between healthy human individuals. Study overall: A donor's plate count was three for CD4 naive and three for CD4 memory; CD8 naive had two and CD8 memory one.

The CDR3 is made up of 19 amino acids. V shed 4 bases, J shed 0 bases, and the junction held 11 bases outside the gene matches. From germline, CDR1 is LNHDA and CDR2 SQIVND (reference sequence). Original processing methods: Sequence data from immunoSEQ were junction-only and lacked quality scores; consequently, filtering differed. Data came from immunoSEQ multiplex PCR; TCRdb stores just in-frame clones and leaves some out. The D gene and trimming were derived from the DNA, and the V and J assignments and clone size from that table. The table shows roughly 2,000,000 clones, with roughly 95% occurring only once. CD8 cells regarded as naive lacked CD45RO, were positively chosen for CCR7, and omitted terminally differentiated effector memory CD45RA+ cells. Recent acute infections and vaccinations were absent in the healthy HIV-negative adult donors.

The receptor was isolated from a man younger than 35 in good health. Some clones in this sample may be carry-over from other donors' samples. The source material was naive CD8+ T cells from PBMCs. The chain links TRBV19 to TRBJ2-1, with TRBD2 matching over 11 bases. The CDR3 region is CASSNLVLAGESSYNEQFF. The CDR3 coding sequence is TGTGCCAGTAGTAATTTGGTACTAGCGGGGGAGAGCTCCTACAATGAGCAGTTCTTC.